The 12 T cell receptor beta chains below were found in one sample sequenced in a study of blood T cell repertoires in COVID-19. Here immunoSEQ multiplex PCR was the method, and the copy in TCRdb shows in-frame clones only, minus some. The data show roughly 250,000 clones, approximately 91% seen once. The specimen was PBMCs or T cells enriched from blood (not recorded which). Receptors originate from a woman in her 40s with acute COVID-19.

The rearrangement links TRBV18 to TRBJ1-2; 8 positions agree with TRBD1. The CDR3 contains 14 residues. Germline V gene sequence: CDR1 KGHSH, CDR2 LQKENI. The V segment lost 3 bases and the J segment 3 bases; nucleotides outside the gene matches: 3. CDR3 coding DNA: TGTGCCAGCTCACCGATGGGACAGGACTATGGCTACACCTTC. This sequence encodes CASSPMGQDYGYTF.

The table lists this clone with a count of one. V is TRBV28 and J is TRBJ2-1; 7 bases line up with TRBD1. The length of the CDR3 is 16 residues. The germline gives CDR1 MDHEN, CDR2 SYDVKM. V was pared by 3 bases and J by 0 bases, with 5 bases of the junction left unmatched. In DNA form, the CDR3 reads TGTGCCAGCAGTTTGAGACAGGGCCCCTCCTACAATGAGCAGTTCTTC. This translates into CASSLRQGPSYNEQFF.

The chain couples TRBV29-1 to TRBJ1-1, with D unresolved. The V gene lost 5 bases and the J gene lost 6 bases, with 13 bases spanning the gap. This CDR3 contains 12 residues. Germline loops: CDR1 SQVTM, CDR2 ANQGSEA. The CDR3 DNA follows: TGCAGCGTTCTCGGCGGGTGGGCTGAAGCTTTCTTT. Protein sequence: CSVLGGWAEAFF.

Note on this clone: The junction shows a germline mismatch at one end, possibly a read error. The chain uses TRBV5-5 and TRBJ1-4; weak D call: TRBD1 (6 bases). The CDR3 spans 16 residues. Per germline, CDR1 SGHKS and CDR2 YYEKEE (reference sequence). The CDR3 reads CASSLGAGTTNEKLFF. The CDR3 bases are TGTGCCAGCAGCTTGGGGGCCGGGACAACAAATGAAAAACTGTTTTTT.

The chain uses TRBV5-1 and TRBJ1-6, with D maybe TRBD1 (6 bases). The V end lost 4 bases, the J end lost 6 bases, and 14 bases lay between the germline ends. The CDR3 is 15 residues long. Germline-derived CDR1 and CDR2 are SGHRS and YFSETQ. In nucleotides, the CDR3 is TGCGCCAGCAGCCCGATGGCAGGGGCTAATTCACCCCTCCACTTT. This sequence encodes CASSPMAGANSPLHF.

The CDR3 bases are TGTGCCAGAAGCCATGACACCTACGAGCAGTACTTC. Translation: CARSHDTYEQYF. The V and J genes are TRBV5-3 and TRBJ2-7; D remains ambiguous. TRBV5-3 is an ORF for which the function is uncertain. The CDR3 has 12 residues. The germline V and J ends were trimmed by 4 bases and 2 bases, with 7 bases remaining between them.

The rearrangement joins TRBV12-3 or TRBV12-4 to TRBJ1-5, with 8 nucleotides matching TRBD1. V shed 6 bases and J 7 bases; nucleotides not matched to a gene: 2. The CDR3 has 12 amino acids. The CDR3 loop reads CASSDRGQPQHF. In DNA form, the CDR3 reads TGTGCCAGCAGCGACAGGGGCCAGCCCCAGCATTTT.

This sequence joins TRBV2 and TRBJ1-2, with TRBD1 matching 11 bases. This CDR3 is 12 amino acids long. Germline V CDR1 and CDR2: SNHLY, FYNNEI. J lost 7 bases, V lost 8 bases, and 3 bases had no gene match. Here the CDR3 reads CASLGQGAGYTF. The CDR3 region has the DNA TGTGCCAGCCTAGGACAGGGGGCTGGCTACACCTTC.

The rearrangement joins TRBV21-1 to TRBJ2-5; the table assigns TRBD2, which was not confirmed against the DNA. TRBV21-1 is a recognized pseudogene. The CDR3 is made up of 19 amino acids. The CDR3, as DNA: TGTGCCAGCAGCAATCTCCCCCTGAAAAGCGGGAGGGTAGAAGAGACCCAGTACTTC. Its protein is CASSNLPLKSGRVEETQYF.

V gene TRBV9 combines with J gene TRBJ2-7; TRBD1 agrees at 7 bases. Germline V gene lookup returns CDR1 SGDLS and CDR2 YYNGEE. Trimming removed 2 bases from V and 3 bases from J; junction bases left unmatched: 5. The CDR3 contains 14 residues. The CDR3 nucleotides are TGTGCCAGCAGCGTGAAAGACAGGGACTACGAGCAGTACTTC. This translates into CASSVKDRDYEQYF.

The chain employs TRBV5-5 and TRBJ2-3, with 11 bases that match TRBD2. V lost 5 bases and J lost 3; bases outside the gene matches: 8. Germline CDR1 SGHKS, CDR2 YYEKEE (reference sequence). The CDR3 runs 16 residues. In nucleotides, the CDR3 is TGTGCCAGCAGGAAACTAGCGGGAGAAGGGACAGATACGCAGTATTTT. This encodes CASRKLAGEGTDTQYF.

This sequence joins TRBV3-1 (or the pseudogene TRBV3-2) and TRBJ1-2; D gene uncertain. V was shortened by 4 bases and J by 6 bases, with 15 bases between the two germline ends. The CDR3 length is 14 residues. Germline V CDR1 and CDR2: LGHDT, YNNKEL (reference sequence). CDR3 residues: CASSPYGAENGYTF. In nucleotides, the CDR3 is TGTGCCAGCAGCCCTTACGGTGCCGAGAATGGCTACACCTTC.